A selection of T cell receptor beta chains follows, all from one sample in a study of cytomegalovirus exposure and HLA in healthy donors. Produced via immunoSEQ multiplex PCR; TCRdb's table is partial and in-frame only. The repertoire has about 100,000 clones, about 70% of them found once; the top ten carry roughly 2%. The source material was PBMCs. These receptors originate from a woman aged 40 to 55 in good health and CMV-seronegative. CDR3s include the opening cysteine and the closing phenylalanine or tryptophan. The order of the fields is CDR3 protein, CDR3 length, clone size, J gene, V gene. Not all rows give a size; the values are once, few, many and, for expanded clones, a class.

CASSPRGAGIQETQYF,16,.,TRBJ2-5,TRBV7-9
CASSAGTGVNSPLHF,15,once,TRBJ1-6,TRBV19
CASSLGGRGSSGANVLTF,18,.,TRBJ2-6,TRBV7-2
CASSLGGVGEKLFF,14,.,TRBJ1-4,TRBV5-1
CASSPGLYNEQFF,13,.,TRBJ2-1,TRBV18
CASSLAERGPKSYQETQYF,19,once,TRBJ2-5,TRBV11-2
CASTPTRPNSQPQHF,15,.,TRBJ1-5,TRBV6-1
CASSQGLRDRAYNEQFF,17,once,TRBJ2-1,TRBV4-2
CAWSDGRDVRGAEKLFF,17,.,TRBJ1-4,TRBV30
CASSTHTTTGLETQYF,16,.,TRBJ2-5,TRBV9
CASGRTSGAQEQFF,14,.,TRBJ2-1,TRBV19
CATSRETGVADTQYF,15,.,TRBJ2-3,TRBV15
CASSRLLPGLPTNEQYF,17,.,TRBJ2-7,TRBV7-2
CARSLGRYGYTF,12,once,TRBJ1-2,TRBV5-3
CASSPGTSGRSYEQYF,16,.,TRBJ2-7,TRBV18
CAISEDPSQGYEQYF,15,.,TRBJ2-7,TRBV10-3